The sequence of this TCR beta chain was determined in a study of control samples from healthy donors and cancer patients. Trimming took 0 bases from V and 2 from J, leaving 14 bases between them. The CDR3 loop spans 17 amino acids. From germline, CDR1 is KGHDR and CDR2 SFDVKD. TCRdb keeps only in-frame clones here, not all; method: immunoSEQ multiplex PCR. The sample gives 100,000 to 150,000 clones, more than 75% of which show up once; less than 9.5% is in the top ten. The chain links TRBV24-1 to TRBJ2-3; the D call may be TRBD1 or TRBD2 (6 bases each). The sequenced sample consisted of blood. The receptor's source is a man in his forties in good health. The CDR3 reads CATSDLRGPGFTDTQYF. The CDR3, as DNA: TGTGCCACCAGTGATTTGCGGGGGCCAGGTTTCACAGATACGCAGTATTTT.